A selection of T cell receptor beta chains follows, all from one sample in a study of patients and donors after allogeneic stem cell transplantation. MiXCR was run by TCRdb on the RT-PCR reads, yielding one entry per CDR3 protein. The sample carries approximately 200,000 distinct CDR3 sequences, roughly 38% recorded once. Sequenced sample: blood, either unsorted or a sorted T cell fraction (not recorded which). These receptors all stem from a human donor who was either an allogeneic HSCT recipient or a stem cell or donor lymphocyte infusion donor (not recorded which). It is not recorded whose cells these are; they may come from a transplant donor. Both conserved end residues are part of each CDR3. A D gene is named only where the DNA matches it firmly. Size is stated for part of the rows, as once, few or many counts, or as a class when the clone is expanded.

J,size,D,V,DNA,CDR3
TRBJ1-6,.,.,TRBV12-3/TRBV12-4,TGTGCCAGCAGTCCCCAGGCAGGGTATTCACCCCTCCACTTT,CASSPQAGYSPLHF
TRBJ1-1,.,.,TRBV5-1,TGCGCCAGCAGCTTAGAGGACGCGAATAATGAAGCTTTCTTT,CASSLEDANNEAFF
TRBJ1-6,.,TRBD1,TRBV9,TGTGCCAGCAGCGCTGGGACAGGGGGCTCACCCCTCCACTTT,CASSAGTGGSPLHF
TRBJ1-1,.,.,TRBV2,TGTGCCAGCACACTACGGGGCGGGAACACTGAAGCTTTCTTT,CASTLRGGNTEAFF
TRBJ2-5,.,TRBD1,TRBV2,TGTGCCAGCAGGGGACAGCTACAAGAGACCCAGTACTTC,CASRGQLQETQYF
TRBJ1-4,.,.,TRBV18,TGTGCCAGCTCACCACAGGAAAATAATGAAAAACTGTTTTTT,CASSPQENNEKLFF
TRBJ2-1,once,TRBD1,TRBV5-1,TGCGCCAGCAGCTCAGACAGGGCGAGCTCCTACAATGAGCAGTTCTTC,CASSSDRASSYNEQFF
TRBJ2-7,.,.,TRBV20-1,TGCAGTGCCTCTACCGGACAGACACCCTACGAGGAGCAGTACTTC,CSASTGQTPYEEQYF
TRBJ1-3,.,TRBD1,TRBV9,TGTGCCAGCAGCGTAGGCGGGACAGGAGGAAACACCATATATTTT,CASSVGGTGGNTIYF
TRBJ1-2,once,.,TRBV7-9,TGTGCCAGCAGCTTTCAGGGGATCTATGGCTACACCTTC,CASSFQGIYGYTF
TRBJ2-3,.,TRBD2,TRBV29-1,TGCAGCGCAGATAGCGGGGCGAGCACAGATACGCAGTATTTT,CSADSGASTDTQYF
TRBJ1-3,.,.,TRBV18,TGTGCCAGCTCACCACGCCCTGAAGCGGGAAACACCATATATTTT,CASSPRPEAGNTIYF
TRBJ1-1,few,.,TRBV7-2,TGTGCCAGCAGCCTGTTGTATGGGCTGCCGAACACTGAAGCTTTCTTT,CASSLLYGLPNTEAFF
TRBJ2-3,.,.,TRBV20-1,TGCAGTGCTAGCGAAGATACGCAGTATTTT,CSASEDTQYF
TRBJ2-7,.,.,TRBV6-1,TGTGCCAGCAGTGAAACTGTACTATATCTCTACGAGCAGTACTTC,CASSETVLYLYEQYF
TRBJ2-1,few,TRBD2,TRBV2,TGTGCCAGCAGTCCACCGGGACTAGTAGCCTACAATGAGCAGTTCTTC,CASSPPGLVAYNEQFF